A selection of T cell receptor beta chains follows, all from one sample in a study of breast tumors, draining lymph nodes, adjacent tissues. A single record per CDR3 protein comes from TCRdb applying MiXCR to the multiplex PCR reads. The repertoire holds about 25,000 distinct CDR3 sequences, with about 24% as singletons. Sequenced material: breast tumor tissue. These receptors all come from a female donor with breast cancer. Some clones in this sample may be carry-over from other donors' samples. CDR3s include the opening cysteine and the closing phenylalanine or tryptophan. D genes are given only for firm matches. Expanded clones are given a class, and other clones once, few, many or no size at all.

CDR3 length	V gene	D gene	J gene	clone size	CDR3 DNA	CDR3 protein
14	TRBV5-1	NA	TRBJ2-2	many	TGCGCCAGCAGCTTGGAGAGACGAGCCGGGGAGCTGTTTTTT	CASSLERRAGELFF
15	TRBV7-2	NA	TRBJ1-6	NA	TGTGCCAGCAGTGTACGACAGGAGATGGCGTCACCCCTCCACTTT	CASSVRQEMASPLHF
16	TRBV5-6	TRBD2	TRBJ2-3	many	TGTGCCAGCAGCACCGGAGCGGGAGTAGCCACAGATACGCAGTATTTT	CASSTGAGVATDTQYF
17	TRBV7-9	NA	TRBJ2-1	NA	TGTGCCAGCTTCGGGGGGGCTAGCGTAGGGGGCCTCAATGAGCAGTTCTTC	CASFGGASVGGLNEQFF
17	TRBV6-5	NA	TRBJ1-3	many	TGTGCCAGCAGTTACTCGATAGGCAGCCTCTCTGGAAACACCATATATTTT	CASSYSIGSLSGNTIYF
12	TRBV19	NA	TRBJ2-3	few	TGTGCCAGTAGTCTAAGTTCAGATACGCGGTATTTT	CASSLSSDTRYF
15	TRBV5-1	TRBD1	TRBJ2-1	many	TGCGCCAGCAGCTCACCGGGACAGGTTGACAATGAGCAGTTCTTC	CASSSPGQVDNEQFF
15	TRBV2	TRBD1	TRBJ2-2	many	TGTGCCAGCAGTGCGGGACAGGGGAGGACCGGGGAGCTGTTTTTT	CASSAGQGRTGELFF
15	TRBV2	NA	TRBJ1-4	many	TGTGCCAGCAGGTTCCAGGGGAGAACTAATGAAAAACTGTTTTTT	CASRFQGRTNEKLFF
14	TRBV28	NA	TRBJ2-5	many	TGTGCCAGCAGTTGGGGTAAAAAATGGGAGACCCAGTACTTC	CASSWGKKWETQYF
13	TRBV2	NA	TRBJ1-4	many	TGTGCCAGCAGTGGGCCCAGAAATGAAAAACTGTTTTTT	CASSGPRNEKLFF
14	TRBV27	NA	TRBJ1-3	many	TGTGCCAGCAGTCAACACGGCTCTGGAAACACCATATATTTT	CASSQHGSGNTIYF
11	TRBV5-6	NA	TRBJ1-1	NA	TGTGCCAGCAGTTTAAAGACTGAAGCTTTCTTT	CASSLKTEAFF
17	TRBV2	TRBD2	TRBJ2-1	many	TGTGCCAGCAGACCCGGGGGCGGGAGGGCCGGGGCCAATGAGCAGTTCTTC	CASRPGGGRAGANEQFF
16	TRBV20-1	TRBD2	TRBJ2-5	many	TGCAGTGCTAGACCGCCGGGGGCTAGCGGGTCAATGGCCCAGTACTTC	CSARPPGASGSMAQYF
15	TRBV6-5	NA	TRBJ2-1	many	TGTGCCAGCAGTCTACAGGGAGGGCCCTACAATGAGCAGTTCTTC	CASSLQGGPYNEQFF
14	TRBV18	NA	TRBJ1-2	NA	TGTGCCAGCTCACCAGGAGGGGACGGGGGTGGCTACACCTTC	CASSPGGDGGGYTF
16	TRBV10-1	TRBD2	TRBJ2-3	many	TGCGCCAGCAGTGAAGGGGAAAGCGGGAGAAAGCTCACGCAGTATTTT	CASSEGESGRKLTQYF
14	TRBV3-1	NA	TRBJ1-2	many	TGTGCCAGCAGCCAAACACTAGGCAATGATGGCTACACCTTC	CASSQTLGNDGYTF